These T cell receptor beta chains were read from a single sample in a study of blood T cell repertoires in COVID-19. Profiling relied on immunoSEQ multiplex PCR, and the TCRdb table lists in-frame clones only, not all of them. The sample lists 300,000 to 350,000 clones; approximately 86% were seen once. Sample: peripheral blood. The receptors shown here come from a man aged 30 to 45 with COVID-19, enrolled during active disease. CDR3s include the opening cysteine and the closing phenylalanine or tryptophan. Each record gives: J gene, clone size, V gene, D gene, CDR3 protein, CDR3 DNA. A D gene is named only where the DNA matches it firmly. The size of a clone is reported for some rows only, either as once, few or many, or as a class for expanded clones.

>TRBJ1-5|once|TRBV12-3/TRBV12-4|-
CASSFDRYQPQHF
TGTGCCAGCAGTTTTGACAGATATCAGCCCCAGCATTTT
>TRBJ1-1|-|TRBV7-9|-
CASSFLGGVTEAFF
TGTGCCAGCAGCTTCCTAGGAGGGGTCACTGAAGCTTTCTTT
>TRBJ1-5|-|TRBV4-2|-
CASSQDLNRNSNQPQHF
TGTGCCAGCAGCCAAGATCTTAACAGGAATAGCAATCAGCCCCAGCATTTT
>TRBJ2-7|-|TRBV2|-
CASSEGGASNEQYF
TGTGCCAGCAGTGAGGGGGGGGCGAGTAACGAGCAGTACTTC
>TRBJ1-2|-|TRBV5-6|-
CASSLWAGTAGSGYTF
TGTGCCAGCAGCTTGTGGGCAGGAACGGCGGGAAGCGGCTACACCTTC
>TRBJ1-6|-|TRBV18|TRBD1
CASSHGRWTGNSPLHF
TGTGCCAGCTCACACGGAAGATGGACAGGGAACTCACCCCTCCACTTT
>TRBJ2-5|once|TRBV5-1|-
CASSLGLGAGETQYF
TGCGCCAGCAGCTTGGGACTAGGGGCGGGGGAGACCCAGTACTTC
>TRBJ2-1|once|TRBV27|-
CASTSRVGGNEQFF
TGTGCCAGCACATCCCGCGTGGGGGGCAATGAGCAGTTCTTC
>TRBJ2-3|-|TRBV7-2|TRBD2
CASSLASGATDTQYF
TGTGCCAGCAGCTTAGCTAGCGGGGCCACAGATACGCAGTATTTT
>TRBJ2-1|once|TRBV5-1|TRBD1
CASSSGTGGIYNEQFF
TGCGCCAGCAGCTCCGGGACAGGGGGTATCTACAATGAGCAGTTCTTC
>TRBJ2-2|-|TRBV28|-
CASRSGGITTGKLFF
TGTGCCAGCAGAAGTGGCGGGATTACAACCGGGAAGCTGTTTTTT
>TRBJ2-4|many|TRBV5-4|-
CASSLDPTLAKNIQYF
TGTGCCAGCAGCTTGGACCCTACCCTAGCCAAAAACATTCAGTACTTC
>TRBJ2-1|-|TRBV9|-
CASSVFSSYNEQFF
TGTGCCAGCAGCGTGTTTAGCTCCTACAATGAGCAGTTCTTC
>TRBJ1-1|-|TRBV4-1|-
CASSQVSLSTEAFF
TGCGCCAGCAGCCAAGTCAGTCTCTCCACTGAAGCTTTCTTT
>TRBJ2-6|-|TRBV5-6|-
CASSLTGDSGANVLTF
TGTGCCAGCAGCTTGACAGGCGACTCTGGGGCCAACGTCCTGACTTTC
>TRBJ2-7|-|TRBV2|TRBD2
CASRSIGTSGYEQYF
TGTGCCAGCAGATCTATAGGGACTAGCGGTTACGAGCAGTACTTC
>TRBJ1-2|-|TRBV6-2/TRBV6-3|-
CASSYLRGGYGYTF
TGTGCCAGCAGTTACTTAAGAGGGGGCTATGGCTACACCTTC
>TRBJ1-2|once|TRBV28|-
CASSLNYRANYGYTF
TGTGCCAGCAGTTTAAATTACAGGGCTAACTATGGCTACACCTTC
>TRBJ2-3|-|TRBV5-6|TRBD2
CASSLDGPSGETDTQYF
TGTGCCAGCAGCTTGGATGGACCTAGCGGGGAGACAGATACGCAGTATTTT
>TRBJ2-7|-|TRBV20-1|-
CSASGGGGYEQYF
TGCAGTGCTAGTGGCGGGGGCGGCTACGAGCAGTACTTC
>TRBJ1-6|-|TRBV19|TRBD1
CASSIFQGANSPLHF
TGTGCCAGTAGTATATTTCAGGGGGCCAATTCACCCCTCCACTTT
>TRBJ2-7|-|TRBV15|-
CATSRHNGEYEQYF
TGTGCCACCAGCAGACACAATGGGGAGTACGAGCAGTACTTC
>TRBJ2-7|-|TRBV7-8|TRBD1
CASSAQKGAEGYF
TGTGCCAGCAGCGCACAGAAGGGGGCAGAGGGGTACTTC
>TRBJ1-1|-|TRBV15|-
CATSHPASGFMGTEAFF
TGTGCCACCAGTCACCCTGCGTCAGGGTTTATGGGCACTGAAGCTTTCTTT
>TRBJ1-2|-|TRBV6-2/TRBV6-3|TRBD1
CASSYQTGDMPGYGYTF
TGTGCCAGCAGTTACCAGACAGGGGACATGCCCGGGTATGGCTACACCTTC
>TRBJ1-4|-|TRBV3-1/TRBV3-2|-
CASSQDWYGATNEKLFF
TGTGCCAGCAGCCAAGATTGGTACGGTGCAACTAATGAAAAACTGTTTTTT
>TRBJ1-5|once|TRBV19|TRBD1
CASSTGQGTSAQHF
TGTGCCAGTAGTACGGGACAGGGGACCTCAGCCCAGCATTTT
>TRBJ2-5|-|TRBV9|TRBD1
CASSVTQGVVETQYF
TGTGCCAGCAGCGTCACCCAGGGGGTAGTAGAGACCCAGTACTTC
>TRBJ2-7|-|TRBV18|TRBD2
CASSPPGLAGGPGGDYEQYF
TGTGCCAGCTCGCCCCCGGGACTAGCGGGAGGGCCAGGAGGGGACTACGAGCAGTACTTC
>TRBJ2-1|-|TRBV11-3|-
CASSLDVDNEQFF
TGTGCCAGCAGCTTAGACGTCGACAATGAGCAGTTCTTC
>TRBJ1-6|-|TRBV18|TRBD1
CASSPVTGGDSPLHF
TGTGCCAGCTCACCCGTGACAGGGGGGGATTCACCCCTCCACTTT
>TRBJ2-5|-|TRBV29-1|TRBD1
CSVVGGQGLKETQYF
TGCAGCGTTGTGGGGGGACAGGGTTTAAAAGAGACCCAGTACTTC
>TRBJ2-6|few|TRBV13|-
CASSSGSSGANVLTF
TGTGCCAGCAGCTCAGGGAGCTCTGGGGCCAACGTCCTGACTTTC
>TRBJ2-4|-|TRBV2|-
CASSGAGVKNIQYF
TGTGCCAGCAGTGGAGCGGGCGTAAAAAACATTCAGTACTTC
>TRBJ1-1|-|TRBV10-3|-
CAITQQALNTEAFF
TGTGCCATCACCCAGCAGGCCTTGAACACTGAAGCTTTCTTT
>TRBJ2-1|-|TRBV19|-
CASSIDRGGIRGEQFF
TGTGCCAGTAGTATAGATCGGGGAGGGATTAGGGGGGAGCAGTTCTTC
>TRBJ2-3|-|TRBV9|-
CASSVAVTDTQYF
TGTGCCAGCAGCGTAGCTGTCACAGATACGCAGTATTTT
>TRBJ1-2|-|TRBV19|-
CASSIATGPNYGYTF
TGTGCCAGTAGTATAGCGACAGGTCCTAACTATGGCTACACCTTC
>TRBJ2-7|-|TRBV11-1|-
CASSLRDTEAYEQYF
TGTGCCAGCAGCTTACGAGACACGGAAGCCTACGAGCAGTACTTC
>TRBJ1-1|-|TRBV18|-
CASSPPPGGPTEAFF
TGTGCCAGCTCACCACCGCCCGGGGGGCCGACTGAAGCTTTCTTT
>TRBJ2-1|-|TRBV7-3|TRBD1
CASSPGTAYNEQFF
TGTGCCAGCAGCCCTGGGACAGCTTACAATGAGCAGTTCTTC
>TRBJ2-6|-|TRBV3-1/TRBV3-2|-
CASSRENSGANVLTF
TGTGCCAGCAGTCGGGAGAACTCTGGGGCCAACGTCCTGACTTTC
>TRBJ2-5|once|TRBV6-6|-
CASREGAAKETQYF
TGTGCCAGCAGGGAGGGGGCGGCAAAAGAGACCCAGTACTTC
>TRBJ2-7|-|TRBV10-3|-
CAISEEVQEGHSYEQYF
TGTGCCATCAGTGAGGAGGTACAGGAGGGGCACTCCTACGAGCAGTACTTC
>TRBJ2-5|-|TRBV6-1|-
CASSEMPWSGQETQYF
TGTGCCAGCAGTGAAATGCCGTGGTCCGGCCAAGAGACCCAGTACTTC
>TRBJ1-4|-|TRBV4-3|-
CASSQDLGGHNEKLFF
TGCGCCAGCAGCCAAGATCTAGGGGGACATAATGAAAAACTGTTTTTT
>TRBJ2-5|once|TRBV6-2/TRBV6-3|TRBD1
CASSYSRQGGETQYF
TGTGCCAGCAGTTACTCCCGACAGGGGGGGGAGACCCAGTACTTC